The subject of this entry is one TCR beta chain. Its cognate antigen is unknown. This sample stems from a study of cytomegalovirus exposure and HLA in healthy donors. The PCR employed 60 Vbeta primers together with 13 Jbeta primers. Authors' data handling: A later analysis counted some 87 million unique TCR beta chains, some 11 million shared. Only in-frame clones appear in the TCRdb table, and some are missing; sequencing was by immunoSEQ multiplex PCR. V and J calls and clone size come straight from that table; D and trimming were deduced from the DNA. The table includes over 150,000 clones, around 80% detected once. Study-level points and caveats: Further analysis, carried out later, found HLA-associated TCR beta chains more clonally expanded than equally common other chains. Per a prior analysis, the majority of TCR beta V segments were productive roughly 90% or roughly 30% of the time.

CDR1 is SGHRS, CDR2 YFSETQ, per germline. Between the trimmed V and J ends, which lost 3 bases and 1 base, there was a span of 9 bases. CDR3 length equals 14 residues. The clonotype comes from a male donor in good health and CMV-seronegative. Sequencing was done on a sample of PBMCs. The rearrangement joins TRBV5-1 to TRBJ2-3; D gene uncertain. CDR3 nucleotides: TGCGCCAGCAGCTCGCAGAGCGGCACAGATACGCAGTATTTT. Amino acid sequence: CASSSQSGTDTQYF.